These 5 T cell receptor beta chains share one sample of origin, sequenced in a study of blood T cell repertoires in COVID-19. The table came from immunoSEQ multiplex PCR; TCRdb's copy has only in-frame clones and leaves some out. Of around 190,000 clones listed, roughly 82% are singletons. Sequencing input: peripheral blood. The receptors were gathered from a human donor in a cohort sampled during active COVID-19.

This clone was recorded only once. The V gene is TRBV5-1, the J gene TRBJ2-1, with TRBD2 matching over 13 bases. CDR3 size: 15 residues. Trimming cost V 0 bases and J 6 bases; bases outside gene matches: 0. Looked up from germline, CDR1 is SGHRS and CDR2 is YFSETQ. The CDR3 bases are TGCGCCAGCAGCTTGGGACTAGCGGGAGGCAATGAGCAGTTCTTC. This sequence encodes CASSLGLAGGNEQFF.

The chain combines TRBV7-8 with TRBJ2-7, with no clear D. The CDR3 extends over 11 amino acids. The V end was cut by 5 bases, the J end by 6 bases, with 8 bases between. Germline values: CDR1 SGHVS, CDR2 FQNEAQ. The CDR3 DNA follows: TGTGCCAGCAGCCCTGGGCTCGAGCAGTACTTC. The encoded protein is CASSPGLEQYF.

The chain employs TRBV7-2 and TRBJ2-1; 9 nucleotides match TRBD2. The germline V gene encodes CDR1 SGHTA and CDR2 FQGNSA. This CDR3 has 17 amino acids. With V trimmed by 1 base and J by 5 bases, 9 bases remained unmatched. The CDR3 reads CASSLEGWASGNNEQFF. The DNA for the CDR3 is TGTGCCAGCAGCTTAGAAGGTTGGGCTAGCGGGAACAATGAGCAGTTCTTC.

This clone has more than one count but fewer than ten. This sequence joins TRBV18 and TRBJ2-4; TRBD1 aligns across 7 bases. Unmatched junction bases numbered 10, after V lost 3 bases and J lost 5 bases. From germline, CDR1 is KGHSH and CDR2 LQKENI. The CDR3 spans 16 residues. This CDR3 reads CASSPRQGRGENIQYF. Written as DNA, the CDR3 is TGTGCCAGCTCACCCCGACAGGGTAGAGGGGAAAACATTCAGTACTTC.

As to this clone: The germline gene is not matched at one end of the junction; a read error may be the cause. The chain uses TRBV6-1 and TRBJ1-2, with 9 bases matching TRBD1. The CDR3 extends over 11 amino acids. Looked up from germline, CDR1 is MNHNS and CDR2 is SASEGT. The CDR3 sequence: CASSEWDRASF. The DNA for the CDR3 is TGTGCCAGCAGTGAATGGGACAGGGCGAGCTTC.